The T cell receptor beta chain under discussion was sequenced for a study of shared clonotypes between healthy human individuals. Study results and limitations: Sharing across four donors was highest in naive CD4 (roughly 5%) and lowest in memory CD8 (around 0.4%).

In germline, CDR1 is SGHNT, CDR2 YENEEA. Trimming removed 5 bases from V and 7 bases from J, with 15 bases in between. This CDR3 is built from 14 residues. Assay: immunoSEQ multiplex PCR; the TCRdb copy retains only in-frame clones and omits some. The sample has about 580,000 clones; 98% are singletons. Naive CD8 cells lacked CD45RO and underwent positive selection for CCR7, leaving out terminally differentiated effector memory CD45RA+ cells. A remark on this clone: Its antigen remains unidentified.

This chain uses TRBV11-3 with TRBJ1-3; D remains ambiguous. The clonotype comes from a man aged 30 to 45 in good health. The sample comprised naive CD8+ T cells sorted from blood. The chain's CDR3 is CASSLQGEGNTIYF. CDR3 in DNA: TGTGCCAGCAGCCTGCAAGGAGAAGGGAACACCATATATTTT.